This T cell receptor beta chain originates from a study of cytomegalovirus exposure and HLA in healthy donors. CDR3 length equals 14 residues. J lost 0 bases, V lost 3 bases, and 1 base had no gene match. Germline V CDR1 and CDR2: SGHRS, YFSETQ. In this sample, this clone turned up a few times. The PCR ran on 60 Vbeta and 13 Jbeta primers. Repertoires were generated with immunoSEQ multiplex PCR, while TCRdb's copy carries only in-frame clones and drops some. The table shows about 140,000 clones, with 55% to 75% occurring only once. The chain combines TRBV5-1 with TRBJ1-1; 8 bases are shared with TRBD1. What was sequenced was PBMCs. The sequence derives from a man aged 50-59 years in good health and CMV-seropositive. As DNA, the CDR3 is TGCGCCAGCAGCTCGACAGGGGTGAACACTGAAGCTTTCTTT. Amino acid sequence: CASSSTGVNTEAFF.